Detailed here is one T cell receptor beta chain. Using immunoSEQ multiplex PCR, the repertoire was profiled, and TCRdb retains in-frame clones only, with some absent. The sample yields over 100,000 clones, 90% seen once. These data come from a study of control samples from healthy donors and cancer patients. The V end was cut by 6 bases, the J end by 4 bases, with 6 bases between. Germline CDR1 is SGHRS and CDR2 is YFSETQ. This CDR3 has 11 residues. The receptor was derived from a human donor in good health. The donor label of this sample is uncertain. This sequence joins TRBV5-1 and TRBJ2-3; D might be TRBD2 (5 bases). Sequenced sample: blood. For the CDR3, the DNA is TGCGCCAGCAAGGAGGCAGATACGCAGTATTTT. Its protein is CASKEADTQYF.